These 22 T cell receptor beta chains were sequenced from one sample in a study of T cell responses to AZD1222 COVID-19 vaccine. Assay: immunoSEQ multiplex PCR; the TCRdb copy retains only in-frame clones and omits some. The profile shows approximately 160,000 clones, roughly 94% of them singletons. This sample comprised peripheral blood, obtained 28 days after the second AZD1222 dose. Receptors were obtained from an adult who received the AZD1222 COVID-19 vaccine.

The rearrangement links TRBV2 to TRBJ2-2, with D maybe TRBD1 (5 bases). This CDR3 spans 15 amino acids. Trimming shortened V by 10 bases and J by 0 bases, and 15 bases separated the two germline ends. Germline V gene data show CDR1 as SNHLY and CDR2 as FYNNEI. CDR3 DNA sequence: TGTGCCAAAAGGAAGGGGTACGCGAACACCGGGGAGCTGTTTTTT. This sequence encodes CAKRKGYANTGELFF. Supplemented by reference TRBV2 and TRBJ2-2, the full variable domain reads EPEVTQTPSHQVTQMGQEVILRCVPISNHLYFYWYRQILGQKVEFLVSFYNNEISEKSEIFDDQFSVERPDGSNFTLKIRSTKLEDSAMYFCAKRKGYANTGELFFGEGSRLTVL.

The chain combines TRBV9 with TRBJ1-5; a weak D match, TRBD1 (5 bases). This CDR3 is 14 amino acids long. The V and J ends lost 4 bases and 6 bases respectively, with 14 bases between them. Germline V gene data show CDR1 as SGDLS and CDR2 as YYNGEE. CDR3 sequence (DNA): TGTGCCAGCAGCCCGGTCCCGGGGGGTCAGCCCCAGCATTTT. Amino acids: CASSPVPGGQPQHF.

The chain is built from TRBV6-5 and TRBJ1-2; the D gene is possibly TRBD1 (6 bases). The germline CDR1 and CDR2 sequences are MNHEY and SVGAGI. This CDR3 spans 11 amino acids. Trimming stripped 8 bases from V and 4 bases from J, with 8 bases between. CDR3 sequence reads: CASWGAYGYTF. In DNA, the CDR3 is TGTGCCAGCTGGGGGGCCTATGGCTACACCTTC.

The chain links TRBV18 to TRBJ2-7; maybe TRBD2 (6 bases). V lost 0 bases, J lost 4 bases, and 13 bases lay in between. The CDR3 consists of 15 residues. Germline values: CDR1 KGHSH, CDR2 LQKENI. This chain's CDR3 is CASSPPLGGRYEQYF. In nucleotides, the CDR3 is TGTGCCAGCTCACCACCTCTGGGAGGAAGGTACGAGCAGTACTTC. The variable domain in full, with the rest retrieved from reference TRBV18 and TRBJ2-7, is NAGVMQNPRHLVRRRGQEARLRCSPMKGHSHVYWYRQLPEEGLKFMVYLQKENIIDESGMPKERFSAEFPKEGPSILRIQQVVRGDSAAYFCASSPPLGGRYEQYFGPGTRLTVT.

V gene TRBV5-5 combines with J gene TRBJ2-7, with D uncertain. Germline loops: CDR1 SGHKS, CDR2 YYEKEE (reference sequence). The CDR3 spans 16 residues. V lost 0 bases and J lost 2, with 15 bases in between. The CDR3 protein is CASSLDFPSAPYEQYF. Written as DNA, the CDR3 is TGTGCCAGCAGCTTGGACTTCCCAAGCGCTCCCTACGAGCAGTACTTC.

The genes are TRBV24-1 and TRBJ2-5; a weak D match, TRBD1 (7 bases). The V end was cut by 6 bases, the J end by 4 bases, with 17 bases between. The CDR3 runs 15 residues. Germline V gene sequence: CDR1 KGHDR, CDR2 SFDVKD. The CDR3 loop reads CATSTGEVWGETQYF. CDR3 nucleotides: TGTGCCACCAGTACAGGGGAGGTATGGGGAGAGACCCAGTACTTC.

J is TRBJ1-5 and V is TRBV7-8; D gene ambiguous. The CDR3 is 16 amino acids. The V and J ends lost 5 bases and 0 bases respectively, with 14 bases between them. Germline V gives CDR1 SGHVS, CDR2 FQNEAQ. CDR3 amino acids: CASSPLTPYSNQPQHF. CDR3 DNA: TGTGCCAGCAGCCCGCTGACACCTTATAGCAATCAGCCCCAGCATTTT.

V and J are TRBV27 and TRBJ1-5; D call uncertain. The V and J ends lost 2 bases and 1 base respectively, with 18 bases between them. The CDR3 is made up of 18 amino acids. Germline V gene lookup returns CDR1 MNHEY and CDR2 SMNVEV (reference sequence). CDR3 bases: TGTGCCAGCAGTTTAAGTGGAGGAGGAGGAATGAGCAATCAGCCCCAGCATTTT. Its protein is CASSLSGGGGMSNQPQHF.

V and J are TRBV7-2 and TRBJ2-7; 10 bases agree with TRBD1. This CDR3 comprises 16 residues. Germline V gives CDR1 SGHTA, CDR2 FQGNSA. The trim removed 4 bases at V and 7 bases at J, leaving 13 bases unmatched. The CDR3 DNA follows: TGTGCCAGCAGCTCCTGGAGGACAGGGGGAAAGGTTGAGCAGTACTTC. It codes for CASSSWRTGGKVEQYF.

The rearrangement links TRBV5-1 to TRBJ1-2, with a tentative D call TRBD1 (5 bases). Germline CDR1 reads SGHRS; CDR2 reads YFSETQ. V was pared by 4 bases and J by 4 bases, with 17 bases between. This CDR3 region has 15 residues. CDR3 loop: CASSQLEGRGYGYTF. CDR3 DNA: TGCGCCAGCAGCCAACTCGAGGGGCGAGGCTATGGCTACACCTTC.

The rearrangement uses TRBV28 and TRBJ2-7; no firm D call. CDR1 is MDHEN and CDR2 is SYDVKM in the germline V gene. V shed 6 bases and J shed 0 bases, with 12 bases lying between them. The CDR3 covers 14 residues. The CDR3 region is CASSQPPSSYEQYF. Written as DNA, the CDR3 is TGTGCCAGCAGCCAGCCGCCGAGCTCCTACGAGCAGTACTTC.

The CDR3 DNA follows: TGTGCCAGCAGCACAGGGACAGCGAACACTGAAGCTTTCTTT. This sequence encodes CASSTGTANTEAFF. The V gene is TRBV9, the J gene TRBJ1-1; 7 positions agree with TRBD1. The CDR3 sequence is 14 residues long. Germline V gives CDR1 SGDLS, CDR2 YYNGEE. V lost 4 bases, J lost 1 base, and 4 bases stayed unmatched.

The gene calls are TRBV27 and TRBJ2-1, with 7 bases that match TRBD2. The V gene end was trimmed by 6 bases and the J gene end by 6 bases; junction bases not matched to a gene: 8. In germline, CDR1 is MNHEY, CDR2 SMNVEV (reference sequence). CDR3 length equals 14 residues. The CDR3 coding sequence is TGTGCCAGCAGCCATGGGGGGGAAATCAATGAGCAGTTCTTC. As protein: CASSHGGEINEQFF.

This clone was counted a single time. The chain employs TRBV18 and TRBJ1-6; D gene uncertain. The germline V and J ends were trimmed by 2 bases and 0 bases, with 8 bases remaining between them. This CDR3 is 16 amino acids long. Germline CDR1 and CDR2: KGHSH and LQKENI. CDR3 sequence reads: CASSPSLSSYNSPLHF. Written as DNA, the CDR3 is TGTGCCAGCTCACCATCCCTAAGCTCCTATAATTCACCCCTCCACTTT.

This clone occurred once. In DNA form, the CDR3 reads TGTGCCAGCAGGGACGTGGAGACTGAAGCTTTCTTT. Amino acid sequence: CASRDVETEAFF. This chain joins TRBV28 and TRBJ1-1; the D is unclear. Germline CDR1 is MDHEN and CDR2 is SYDVKM. V lost 6 bases and J 5 bases, leaving 10 bases between the germline ends. The CDR3 runs 12 residues.

The V gene is TRBV19, the J gene TRBJ1-1; 7 bases line up with TRBD1. From germline, CDR1 is LNHDA and CDR2 SQIVND (reference sequence). The J segment lost 1 base and the V segment lost 3 bases, leaving 2 bases of the junction unmatched. The CDR3 contains 14 residues. Here the CDR3 reads CASSMGTANTEAFF. CDR3 coding DNA: TGTGCCAGTAGTATGGGGACAGCGAACACTGAAGCTTTCTTT.

J is TRBJ1-2 and V is TRBV27; 8 positions agree with TRBD1. Germline V gene data show CDR1 as MNHEY and CDR2 as SMNVEV (reference sequence). The CDR3 sequence is 14 residues long. Trimming took 6 bases from V and 3 from J; bases not matched to a gene: 6. The DNA of the CDR3 is TGTGCCAGCAGGCGACAGGGGCCCGACTATGGCTACACCTTC. Translation: CASRRQGPDYGYTF.

The chain joins TRBV27 to TRBJ2-1; 9 bases line up with TRBD2. The V and J ends lost 2 bases and 1 base, in that order; junction bases with no gene match: 0. The CDR3 covers 15 residues. CDR1 and CDR2 from the germline V gene are MNHEY and SMNVEV (reference sequence). CDR3 region: CASSLAGGSYNEQFF. CDR3 DNA: TGTGCCAGCAGTTTAGCGGGAGGGTCCTACAATGAGCAGTTCTTC.

V is TRBV19 and J is TRBJ1-5, with a possible D match to TRBD1 (5 bases). The CDR3 has 15 residues. Trimming took off 6 bases at V and 4 bases at J, with 16 bases between the two ends. The germline gives CDR1 LNHDA, CDR2 SQIVND (reference sequence). CDR3 residues: CASRTSRGSNQPQHF. The CDR3 bases are TGTGCCAGTAGGACTTCGCGGGGGTCGAATCAGCCCCAGCATTTT.

The chain combines TRBV12-5 with TRBJ1-4, with 10 bases matching TRBD1. CDR3 size: 14 residues. V dropped 7 bases and J dropped 6; count of bases not matched to a gene: 5. Germline CDR1 reads LGHNT; CDR2 reads FRNRAP. The CDR3 DNA reads as TGTGCTAGTGCCCGGACAGGGGGTCATGAAAAACTGTTTTTT. Translation gives CASARTGGHEKLFF.

V usage is TRBV3-1 (or the pseudogene TRBV3-2) and J usage is TRBJ2-3; tentative D call: TRBD2 (5 bases). The CDR3 loop spans 16 amino acids. V lost 1 base to trimming and J lost 2 bases, with 13 bases between them. Looked up from germline, CDR1 is LGHDT and CDR2 is YNNKEL (reference sequence). The CDR3 DNA follows: TGTGCCAGCAGCCAAGGGTCCGGGCGGGCCACAGATACGCAGTATTTT. Residues: CASSQGSGRATDTQYF.

The V call is TRBV7-2, the J call TRBJ2-1; TRBD2 matches 7 bases. V was clipped by 1 base and J by 0 bases; unmatched bases: 3. In germline, CDR1 is SGHTA, CDR2 FQGNSA. This CDR3 comprises 16 residues. This CDR3 reads CASSLVGGSSYNEQFF. CDR3 in DNA: TGTGCCAGCAGCTTAGTGGGCGGGAGCTCCTACAATGAGCAGTTCTTC.